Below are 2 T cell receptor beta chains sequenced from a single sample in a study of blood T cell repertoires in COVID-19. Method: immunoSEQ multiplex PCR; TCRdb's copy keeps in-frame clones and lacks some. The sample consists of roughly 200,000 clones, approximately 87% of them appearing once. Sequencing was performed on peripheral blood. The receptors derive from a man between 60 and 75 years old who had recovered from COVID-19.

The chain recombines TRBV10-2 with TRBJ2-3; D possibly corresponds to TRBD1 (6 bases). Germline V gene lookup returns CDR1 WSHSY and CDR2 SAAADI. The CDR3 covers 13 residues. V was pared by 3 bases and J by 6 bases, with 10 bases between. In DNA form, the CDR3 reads TGCGCCAGCAGTGAACAGGGAAAGGATACGCAGTATTTT. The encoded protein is CASSEQGKDTQYF.

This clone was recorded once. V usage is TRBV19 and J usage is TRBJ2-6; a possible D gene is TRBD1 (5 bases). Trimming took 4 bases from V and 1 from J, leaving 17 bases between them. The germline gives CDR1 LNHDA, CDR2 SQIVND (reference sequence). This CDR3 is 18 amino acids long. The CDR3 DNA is TGTGCCAGTAGTAAAACCACCGACAGAAGATCTGGGGCCAACGTCCTGACTTTC. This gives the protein CASSKTTDRRSGANVLTF.